This T cell receptor (beta chain) was observed in a study of response to subunit inactivated influenza vaccine (dated by TCRdb to 2016 to 2018). Background for the entire study: The study used deep quantitative T cell receptor repertoire profiling to track responses to a trivalent subunit inactivated influenza vaccine. General conclusions and limits of the study: According to the authors, only a limited number of new T cells may be recruited by each seasonal influenza vaccination.

The library was made by RT-PCR. Data came from an Illumina HiSeq 2500. TCRdb applied fastp at Q25 and MiXCR to the public reads, then kept only in-frame beta chains. Records with the same CDR3 protein are collapsed into one entry carrying the most frequent genes and DNA. The sample table lists around 250,000 distinct CDR3 sequences, more than 10% of them with a count of one. About 8% of the sample belongs to the ten largest clones. This clonotype appeared many times. No cognate antigen has been identified for it. Base qualities are missing; no much larger clone stands one base away. CDR1 and CDR2 were assigned from the germline V gene (reference sequence) as DFQATT and SNEGSKA. Ends trimmed: V by 6 bases, J by 6 bases; bases unmatched to a gene: 14. The CDR3 runs 15 amino acids, cysteine and phenylalanine included. Only the CDR3 DNA stays, 45 bases, in frame from base 1.

The chain uses TRBV20-1 and TRBJ1-1, and TRBD1 matches 9 of the central bases. The TCR sequence derives from a middle-aged man who received an inactivated influenza vaccine. Donor details come from another sample of the same person, matched by shared clones. This material consisted of non-naive T cells sorted from PBMCs, taken roughly 15 days before vaccination. The sample's cell subset or site, from its label and the paper: memory T cell fraction. The sequenced DNA is TGCAGTGCGGAGCGGACAGGGGTCGGCGGCGCTGAAGCTTTCTTT. It encodes CSAERTGVGGAEAFF.